Each of the 12 T cell receptor beta chains below was sequenced from the same sample in a study of cytomegalovirus exposure and HLA in healthy donors. Amplification used 60 Vbeta primers and 13 Jbeta primers. The protocol was immunoSEQ multiplex PCR, while the TCRdb copy is restricted to in-frame clones and leaves out a portion. The table lists approximately 150,000 clones, roughly 86% of them singletons. The sequenced material came from PBMCs. The receptors originated from a girl under 18 in good health and CMV-seropositive.

The gene calls are TRBV9 and TRBJ1-3; 11 nucleotides match TRBD1. Per the germline V gene, CDR1 is SGDLS and CDR2 is YYNGEE. Trimming took 5 bases from V and 3 from J; bases not matched to a gene: 10. This CDR3 is built from 17 residues. The CDR3 reads CASSKGQGGLGGNTIYF. CDR3 in DNA: TGTGCCAGCAGTAAGGGACAGGGGGGACTGGGTGGAAACACCATATATTTT.

Only one count was recorded for this clone. The gene calls are TRBV4-1 and TRBJ2-3; D perhaps matches TRBD1 (6 bases). V was shortened by 1 base and J by 1 base, with 9 bases between the two germline ends. CDR1 is MGHRA and CDR2 is YSYEKL in the germline V gene. This CDR3 is 15 amino acids long. The CDR3 nucleotides are TGCGCCAGCAGCCAAGGGACAGTAGGCACAGATACGCAGTATTTT. Amino acids: CASSQGTVGTDTQYF.

The J gene is TRBJ1-5, the V gene TRBV6-1; 7 bases agree with TRBD1. The CDR3 is made up of 14 amino acids. CDR1 is MNHNS and CDR2 is SASEGT in the germline V gene. V trimming: 7 bases; J trimming: 4 bases; junction bases outside the gene matches: 7. The CDR3: CASTQGVINQPQHF. The CDR3 DNA follows: TGTGCCAGCACCCAGGGGGTAATAAATCAGCCCCAGCATTTT.

The V call is TRBV4-2, the J call TRBJ1-2; no clear D gene. V lost 0 bases to trimming and J lost 8 bases, with 7 bases between them. Germline V gene sequence: CDR1 LGHNA, CDR2 YNFKEQ. The CDR3 has 12 amino acids. CDR3 loop: CASSQDLRGYTF. The CDR3 coding sequence is TGTGCCAGCAGCCAAGATCTGAGGGGCTACACCTTC.

This chain links TRBV11-3 with TRBJ1-1; 12 bases are shared with TRBD1. Germline values: CDR1 SGHNT, CDR2 YENEEA. This CDR3 comprises 16 residues. Unmatched junction bases numbered 6, after V lost 5 bases and J lost 2 bases. This CDR3 is CASSLGQGAGNTEAFF. DNA of the CDR3: TGTGCCAGCAGCCTGGGACAGGGGGCAGGAAACACTGAAGCTTTCTTT.

This clone has a single count. This rearrangement joins TRBV29-1 to TRBJ1-1; no reliable D call. The germline V and J ends were trimmed by 7 bases and 1 base, with 13 bases remaining between them. The CDR3 runs 13 residues. In germline, CDR1 is SQVTM, CDR2 ANQGSEA. The CDR3 DNA reads as TGCAGCGCTCGACCGGAGCCGAACACTGAAGCTTTCTTT. This codes for CSARPEPNTEAFF.

This chain links TRBV6-5 with TRBJ1-2; possible D gene TRBD1, 5 bases. Germline V gene lookup returns CDR1 MNHEY and CDR2 SVGAGI. The CDR3 is made up of 14 amino acids. Trimming removed 2 bases at V and 1 base at J, with 8 bases between. The CDR3 coding sequence is TGTGCCAGCAGTTACCGACAGAATAACTATGGCTACACCTTC. Translated: CASSYRQNNYGYTF.

This chain uses TRBV4-2 with TRBJ1-2, with 8 nucleotides matching TRBD1. The CDR3 sequence is 15 residues long. J lost 3 bases, V lost 1 base, and 4 bases had no gene match. CDR1 is LGHNA, CDR2 YNFKEQ, per germline. The CDR3 loop reads CASSQAGGADYGYTF. The CDR3 DNA sequence: TGTGCCAGCAGCCAAGCAGGGGGCGCCGACTATGGCTACACCTTC.

The chain uses TRBV10-1 and TRBJ2-2; D perhaps matches TRBD1 (5 bases). The germline V gene has CDR1 WNHNN and CDR2 SYGVQD (reference sequence). Trimming stripped 2 bases from V and 0 bases from J, with 7 bases between. The CDR3 spans 15 residues. CDR3 region: CASSEDSPNTGELFF. The CDR3 DNA reads TGCGCCAGCAGTGAGGACAGCCCGAACACCGGGGAGCTGTTTTTT.

The chain has TRBV7-9 and TRBJ1-1; D is possibly TRBD1 (6 bases). Per germline, CDR1 SEHNR and CDR2 FQNEAQ (reference sequence). The CDR3 has 14 residues. V was pared by 1 base and J by 5 bases, with 11 bases between. The CDR3 loop reads CASSLVGRGTEAFF. DNA of the CDR3: TGTGCCAGCAGCTTAGTAGGGAGGGGGACTGAAGCTTTCTTT. The entire variable domain, with the rest obtained from reference TRBV7-9 and TRBJ1-1, is as follows: DTGVSQNPRHKITKRGQNVTFRCDPISEHNRLYWYRQTLGQGPEFLTYFQNEAQLEKSRLLSDRFSAERPKGSFSTLEIQRTEQGDSAMYLCASSLVGRGTEAFFGQGTRLTVV.

CDR3 DNA: TGTGCCAGCAGCGTAGTATCCACAGCCGAGCAGTACTTC. Protein: CASSVVSTAEQYF. The chain carries TRBV9 and TRBJ2-7; D gene uncertain. CDR3 length: 13 amino acids. Germline CDR1 reads SGDLS; CDR2 reads YYNGEE. V gave up 0 bases and J gave up 6 bases, with 10 bases separating them. The variable domain in full, with the rest retrieved from reference TRBV9 and TRBJ2-7, is DSGVTQTPKHLITATGQRVTLRCSPRSGDLSVYWYQQSLDQGLQFLIQYYNGEERAKGNILERFSAQQFPDLHSELNLSSLELGDSALYFCASSVVSTAEQYFGPGTRLTVT.

This chain connects TRBV10-3 to TRBJ1-6; D unresolved. V gave up 0 bases and J gave up 6 bases, with 12 bases separating them. The CDR3 is 16 residues long. Per germline, CDR1 ENHRY and CDR2 SYGVKD. The CDR3 bases are TGTGCCATCAGTGAGTCTCCCAGCGGACCTAATTCACCCCTCCACTTT. Amino acids: CAISESPSGPNSPLHF.